This T cell receptor (beta chain) was identified during a study of blood T cell repertoires in COVID-19. On the study more broadly: Some COVID-19 samples were acute and others convalescent; all came from the United States, Italy and Spain. PBMCs, B-cell-depleted T cells, or T cells provided the cDNA or gDNA that made up the material.

This clone appeared a single time. Looked up from germline, CDR1 is SGHNT and CDR2 is YYREEE (reference sequence). The CDR3 consists of 13 residues. V lost 2 bases and J lost 3, with 9 bases in between. TCRdb's copy holds only in-frame clones and misses some; the assay was immunoSEQ multiplex PCR. Here the sample spans almost 250,000 clones, approximately 90% being singletons. V gene TRBV5-4 combines with J gene TRBJ2-7; D might be TRBD1 (5 bases). Input material: PBMCs or T cells enriched from blood (not recorded which). The sequence derives from a woman in her twenties or thirties who had recovered from COVID-19. The CDR3 loop is CASSFGHLYEQYF. The DNA for the CDR3 is TGTGCCAGCAGCTTCGGACACCTCTACGAGCAGTACTTC.